The sequence of this T cell receptor beta chain was determined in a study of CD8 T cells in ankylosing spondylitis. This clonotype was seen more than once but under ten times. Its antigen is currently unknown. Quantitative 5'-RACE with molecular barcodes produced the TCR beta libraries. TCRdb re-called the 5' RACE reads with MiXCR, one entry per CDR3 protein. In the table there are under 850,000 distinct CDR3 sequences, roughly 19% of which are singletons. This CDR3 is 16 amino acids long. The V segment lost 8 bases and the J segment 5 bases; nucleotides outside the gene matches: 14. Findings of the study overall: Past research had described some motif variants in reactive arthritis synovial fluid and blood. The study identified a TCR beta motif of 7 or 8 highly homologous variants that appeared characteristic of ankylosing spondylitis blood. Enrichment of disease-linked clones was reportedly significant in matched ankylosing spondylitis synovial fluid.

This TCR was sampled from a male donor with ankylosing spondylitis. Material for sequencing was blood, either unsorted or a sorted T cell fraction (not recorded which). This rearrangement joins TRBV12-3 or TRBV12-4 to TRBJ2-2; 7 bases are a match to TRBD2. Here the CDR3 reads CASWDYQGKDTGELFF. CDR3 DNA sequence: TGTGCCAGCTGGGACTATCAGGGAAAAGATACCGGGGAGCTGTTTTTT.